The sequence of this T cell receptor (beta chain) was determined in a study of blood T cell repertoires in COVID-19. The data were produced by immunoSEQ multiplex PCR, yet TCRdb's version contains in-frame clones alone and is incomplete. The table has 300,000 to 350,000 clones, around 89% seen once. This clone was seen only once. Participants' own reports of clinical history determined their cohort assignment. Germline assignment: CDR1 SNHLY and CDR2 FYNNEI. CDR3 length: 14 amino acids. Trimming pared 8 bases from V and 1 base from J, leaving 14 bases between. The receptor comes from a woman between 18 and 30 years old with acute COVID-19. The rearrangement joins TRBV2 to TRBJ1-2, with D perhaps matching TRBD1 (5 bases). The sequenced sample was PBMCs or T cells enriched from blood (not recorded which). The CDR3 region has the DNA TGTGCCAGCCTGCCTCCCAGGGATAACTATGGCTACACCTTC. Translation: CASLPPRDNYGYTF.